The sequence of this TCR beta chain was determined in a study of cytomegalovirus exposure and HLA in healthy donors. Study as a whole: From donors who were HLA-typed, an early data release held about 89 million unique TCRs.

Note on this clone: The antigen remains unidentified.

The PCR used 60 Vbeta and 13 Jbeta primers. The repertoire was sequenced with immunoSEQ multiplex PCR; TCRdb's copy has only in-frame clones and lacks some. The table for this sample gives more than 95,000 clones. The CDR3 loop spans 15 amino acids. J gave up 5 bases and V 5 bases, and 10 bases lay outside the gene matches. Germline assignment: CDR1 LNHDA and CDR2 SQIVND (reference sequence). Overall study results and limits: There was a cluster of highly shared sequence variants that was likely a sequencing artifact. Presence/absence analyses assumed roughly uniform sequencing depth across donors, which may not hold. Among TCR beta chains of equal frequency, HLA-associated ones were more clonally expanded in a later analysis.

The chain uses TRBV19 and TRBJ2-7, with 9 bases lining up with TRBD1. The source is a young man in good health and CMV-seronegative. Material: PBMCs. The CDR3 DNA reads as TGTGCCAGTAGTCCGGGACAGGGAATCAGCGACGAGCAGTACTTC. Protein: CASSPGQGISDEQYF.